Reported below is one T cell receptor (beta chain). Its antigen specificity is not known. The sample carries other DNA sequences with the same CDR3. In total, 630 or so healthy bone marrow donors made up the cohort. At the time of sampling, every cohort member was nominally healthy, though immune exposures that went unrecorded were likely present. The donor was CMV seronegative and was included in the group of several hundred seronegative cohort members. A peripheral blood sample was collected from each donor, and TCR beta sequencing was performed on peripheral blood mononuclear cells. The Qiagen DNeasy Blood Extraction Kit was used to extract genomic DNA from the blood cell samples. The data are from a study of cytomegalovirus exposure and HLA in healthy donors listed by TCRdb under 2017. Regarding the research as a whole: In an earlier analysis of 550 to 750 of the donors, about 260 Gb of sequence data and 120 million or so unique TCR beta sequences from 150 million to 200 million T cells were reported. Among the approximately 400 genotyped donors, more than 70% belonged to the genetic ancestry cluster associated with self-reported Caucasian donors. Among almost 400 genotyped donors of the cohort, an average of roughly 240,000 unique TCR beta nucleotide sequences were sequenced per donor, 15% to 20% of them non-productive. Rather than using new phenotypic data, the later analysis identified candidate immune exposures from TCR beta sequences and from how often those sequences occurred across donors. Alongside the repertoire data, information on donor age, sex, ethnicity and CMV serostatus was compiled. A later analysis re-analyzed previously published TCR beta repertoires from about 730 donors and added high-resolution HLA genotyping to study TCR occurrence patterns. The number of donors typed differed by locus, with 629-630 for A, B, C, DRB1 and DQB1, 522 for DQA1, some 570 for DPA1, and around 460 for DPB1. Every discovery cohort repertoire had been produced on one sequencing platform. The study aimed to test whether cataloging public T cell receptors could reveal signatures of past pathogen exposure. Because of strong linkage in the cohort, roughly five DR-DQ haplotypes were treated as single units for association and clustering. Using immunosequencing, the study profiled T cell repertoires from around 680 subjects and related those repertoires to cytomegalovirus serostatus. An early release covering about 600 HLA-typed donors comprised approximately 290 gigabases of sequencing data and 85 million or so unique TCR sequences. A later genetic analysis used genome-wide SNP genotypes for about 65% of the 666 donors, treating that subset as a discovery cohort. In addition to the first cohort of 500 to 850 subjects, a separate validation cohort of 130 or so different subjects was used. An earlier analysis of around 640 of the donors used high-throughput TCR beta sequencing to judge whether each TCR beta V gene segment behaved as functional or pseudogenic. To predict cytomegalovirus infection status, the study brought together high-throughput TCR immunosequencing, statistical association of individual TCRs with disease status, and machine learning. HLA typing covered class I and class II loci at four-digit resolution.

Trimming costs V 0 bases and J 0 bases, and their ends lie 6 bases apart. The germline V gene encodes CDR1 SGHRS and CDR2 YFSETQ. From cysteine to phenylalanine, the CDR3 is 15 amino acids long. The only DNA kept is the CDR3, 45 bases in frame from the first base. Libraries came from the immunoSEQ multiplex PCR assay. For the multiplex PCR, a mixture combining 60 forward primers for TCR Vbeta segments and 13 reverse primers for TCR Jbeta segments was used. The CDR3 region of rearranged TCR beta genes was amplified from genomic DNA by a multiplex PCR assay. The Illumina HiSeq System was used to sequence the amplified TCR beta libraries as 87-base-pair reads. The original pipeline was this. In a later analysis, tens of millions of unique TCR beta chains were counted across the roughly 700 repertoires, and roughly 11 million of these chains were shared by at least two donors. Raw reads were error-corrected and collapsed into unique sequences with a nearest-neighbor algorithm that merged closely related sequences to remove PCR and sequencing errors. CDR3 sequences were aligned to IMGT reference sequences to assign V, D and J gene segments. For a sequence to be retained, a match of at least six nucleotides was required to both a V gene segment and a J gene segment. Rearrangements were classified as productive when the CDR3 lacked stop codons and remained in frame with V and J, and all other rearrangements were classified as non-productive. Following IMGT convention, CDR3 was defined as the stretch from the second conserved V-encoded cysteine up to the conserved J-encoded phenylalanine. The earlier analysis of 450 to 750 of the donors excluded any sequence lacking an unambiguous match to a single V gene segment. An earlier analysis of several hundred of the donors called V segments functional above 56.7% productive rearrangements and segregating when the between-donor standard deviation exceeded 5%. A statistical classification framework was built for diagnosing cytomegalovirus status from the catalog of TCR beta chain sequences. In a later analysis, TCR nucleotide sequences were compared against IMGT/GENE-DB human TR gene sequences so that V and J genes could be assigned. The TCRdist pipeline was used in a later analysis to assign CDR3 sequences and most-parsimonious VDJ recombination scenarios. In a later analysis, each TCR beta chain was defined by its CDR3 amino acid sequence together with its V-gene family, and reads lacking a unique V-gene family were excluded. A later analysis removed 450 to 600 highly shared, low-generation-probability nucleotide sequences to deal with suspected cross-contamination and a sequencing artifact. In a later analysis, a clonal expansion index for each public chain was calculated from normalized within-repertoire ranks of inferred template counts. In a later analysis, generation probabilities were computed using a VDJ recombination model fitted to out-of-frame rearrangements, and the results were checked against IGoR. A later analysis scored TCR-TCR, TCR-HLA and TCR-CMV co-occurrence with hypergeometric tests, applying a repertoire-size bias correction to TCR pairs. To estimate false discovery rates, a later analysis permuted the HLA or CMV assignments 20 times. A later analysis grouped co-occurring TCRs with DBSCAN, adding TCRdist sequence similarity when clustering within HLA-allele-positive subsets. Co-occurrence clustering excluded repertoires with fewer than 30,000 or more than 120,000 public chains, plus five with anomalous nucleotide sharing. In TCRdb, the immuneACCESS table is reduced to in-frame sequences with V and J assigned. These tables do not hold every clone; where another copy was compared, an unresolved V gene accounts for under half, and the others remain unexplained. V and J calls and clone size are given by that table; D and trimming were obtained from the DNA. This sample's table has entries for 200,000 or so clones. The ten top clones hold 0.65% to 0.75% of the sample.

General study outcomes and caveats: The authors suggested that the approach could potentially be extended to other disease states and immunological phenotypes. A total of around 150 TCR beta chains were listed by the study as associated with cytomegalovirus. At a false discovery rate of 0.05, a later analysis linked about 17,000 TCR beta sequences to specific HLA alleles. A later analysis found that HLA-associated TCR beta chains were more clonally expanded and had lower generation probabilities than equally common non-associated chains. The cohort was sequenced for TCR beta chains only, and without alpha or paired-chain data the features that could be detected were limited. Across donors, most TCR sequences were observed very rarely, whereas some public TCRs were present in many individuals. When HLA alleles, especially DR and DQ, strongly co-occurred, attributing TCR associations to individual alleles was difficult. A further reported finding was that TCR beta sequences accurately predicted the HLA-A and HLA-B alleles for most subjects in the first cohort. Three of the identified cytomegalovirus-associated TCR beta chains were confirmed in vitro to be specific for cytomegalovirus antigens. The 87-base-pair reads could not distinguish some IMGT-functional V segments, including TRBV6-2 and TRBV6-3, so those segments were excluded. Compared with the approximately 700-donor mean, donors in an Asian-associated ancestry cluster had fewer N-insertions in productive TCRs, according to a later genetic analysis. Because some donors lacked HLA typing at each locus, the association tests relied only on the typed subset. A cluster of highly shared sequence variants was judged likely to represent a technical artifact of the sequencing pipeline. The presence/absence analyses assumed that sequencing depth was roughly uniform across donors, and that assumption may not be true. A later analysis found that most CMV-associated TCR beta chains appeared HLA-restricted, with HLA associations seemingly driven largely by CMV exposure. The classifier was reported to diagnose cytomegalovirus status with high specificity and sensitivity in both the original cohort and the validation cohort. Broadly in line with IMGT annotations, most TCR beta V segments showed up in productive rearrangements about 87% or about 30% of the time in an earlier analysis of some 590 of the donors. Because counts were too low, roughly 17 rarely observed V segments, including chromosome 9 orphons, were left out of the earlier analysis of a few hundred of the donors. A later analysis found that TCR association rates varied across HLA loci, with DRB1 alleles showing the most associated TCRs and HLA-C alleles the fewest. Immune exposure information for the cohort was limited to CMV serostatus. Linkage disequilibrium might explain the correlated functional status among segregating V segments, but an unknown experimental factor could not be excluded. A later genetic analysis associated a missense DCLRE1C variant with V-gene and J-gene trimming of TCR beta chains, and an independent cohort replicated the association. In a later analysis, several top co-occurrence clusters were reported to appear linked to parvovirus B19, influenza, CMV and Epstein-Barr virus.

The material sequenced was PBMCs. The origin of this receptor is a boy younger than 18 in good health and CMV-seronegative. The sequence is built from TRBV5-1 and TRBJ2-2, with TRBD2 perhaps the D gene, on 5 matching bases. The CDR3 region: CASSLGGSNTGELFF. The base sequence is TGCGCCAGCAGCTTGGGCGGGTCGAACACCGGGGAGCTGTTTTTT.